This TCR beta chain emerged from a study of cytomegalovirus exposure and HLA in healthy donors. Study-level results: Cytomegalovirus association was listed for around 170 TCR beta chains.

Trimming cost V 4 bases and J 0 bases; bases outside gene matches: 14. The CDR3 runs to 19 residues. CDR1 SGHVS and CDR2 FNYEAQ come from the germline V gene. The validation cohort, a group of 100 to 150 subjects, included the donors and was separate from the approximately 680-subject first cohort. TCRdb keeps only in-frame clones here, not all; method: immunoSEQ multiplex PCR. The data hold under 200,000 clones, with around 96% observed a single time. With respect to this clone: Antigen specificity is unknown.

Sequencing used PBMCs. This sequence originates from a woman aged 18-30 years in good health and CMV-seronegative. The V and J genes are TRBV7-6 and TRBJ2-3; 9 bases fit TRBD2. CDR3 nucleotide sequence: TGTGCCAGCAGCTCTAGCTCCTTAACCGGGACTAGCAGCACAGATACGCAGTATTTT. Its translation is CASSSSSLTGTSSTDTQYF.